This entry concerns a single T cell receptor beta chain. This entry belongs to a study of blood T cell repertoires in COVID-19. Study-wide background: Researchers got acute and convalescent COVID-19 samples from the United States, Italy and Spain. PBMCs, B-cell-depleted T cells, or T cells provided the cDNA or gDNA that made up the material.

Original analysis: Estimated nucleated cell counts came from reference gene primer amplification. Sequencing used immunoSEQ multiplex PCR; TCRdb keeps in-frame clones, though not all of them. The DNA was the basis for D and trimming; V, J and clone size are from that table. The sample includes more than 250,000 clones, roughly 84% seen only once; the top ten take around 9.1%. V gave up 0 bases and J gave up 7 bases; unmatched junction bases: 8. The CDR3 contains 16 residues. Germline CDR1 and CDR2: LGHNA and YSLEER. Sequencing used peripheral blood. The chain joins TRBV4-3 to TRBJ1-5; 8 nucleotides match TRBD1. The sequence was obtained from a human donor in a cohort sampled during active COVID-19. CDR3 DNA sequence: TGCGCCAGCAGCCAAGATCTGGACAGGGTAGGCCAGCCCCAGCATTTT. Its protein is CASSQDLDRVGQPQHF.